A selection of T cell receptor beta chains follows, all from one sample in a study of blood T cells in healthy people across ages. MiXCR, run by TCRdb on the 5' RACE reads, gives a single entry per CDR3 protein. Found here are hundreds of thousands of distinct CDR3 sequences, around 54% of them singletons; the top ten hold approximately 37%. The material sequenced was blood. The receptors originated from a man in his fifties or sixties in good health. Both conserved end residues are part of each CDR3.

>TRBJ2-5|TRBV20-1
CSASPAGPQETQYF
>TRBJ2-1|TRBV15
CATSTGTGFHEQFF
>TRBJ2-5|TRBV5-1
CASTLIPGLAGSKETQYF
>TRBJ2-5|TRBV5-1
CTSSYAGTGGETQYF
>TRBJ2-7|TRBV5-1
CASSLDAYEQYF
>TRBJ1-5|TRBV2
CATTSSDRAQPQHF
>TRBJ1-6|TRBV7-8
CASSLVGTVLHF
>TRBJ2-1|TRBV2
CASSSQRGRNEQFF
>TRBJ2-2|TRBV4-1
CASSLGQGAYTGELFF
>TRBJ2-1|TRBV29-1
CSVDPSGADNEQFF
>TRBJ2-1|TRBV5-1
CASSLAPGGGAQLNEQFF
>TRBJ1-2|TRBV7-9
CASSLAQPNYGYTF
>TRBJ1-6|TRBV4-2
CASSATQGEKNNSPLHF
>.|TRBV7-2
CASSLNGVGIQTQYF
>TRBJ1-1|TRBV6-2/TRBV6-3
CASNRGGTNTEAFF
>TRBJ1-2|TRBV6-1
CASSEGAAYGYTF
>TRBJ1-4|TRBV5-6
CASSSPTNEKLFF
>TRBJ1-6|TRBV2
CASSVRDRNSNSPLHF
>TRBJ2-1|TRBV5-6
CASSLIREQFF
>TRBJ2-4|TRBV20-1
CSAPTGLAKNIQYF
>TRBJ2-7|TRBV14
CASSRDLSSREQYF
>TRBJ2-7|TRBV7-2
CASSFGPPYEQYF
>TRBJ2-7|TRBV12-3/TRBV12-4
CASSLSGTVYEQYF
>TRBJ2-1|TRBV28
CASSLLEVGRNEQFF
>TRBJ2-5|TRBV7-8
CASSLSGRVEQYF
>TRBJ2-4|TRBV3-1
CASSQDLGTGMYF
>TRBJ2-5|TRBV7-2
CASVSVGETQYF
>TRBJ2-2|TRBV25-1
CASSPGQVNTGELFF
>TRBJ2-4|TRBV12-3/TRBV12-4
CASSFGRVLAGGPGVKNIQYF
>TRBJ2-1|TRBV3-1
CASSRGQGSRNEQFF
>TRBJ1-2|TRBV27
CASSPRGDWTNYGYTF
>TRBJ2-1|TRBV19
CASSSDAGTSPYNEQFF
>TRBJ2-3|TRBV7-2
CASSPRGLAGGRPQYF
>TRBJ1-1|TRBV6-1
CASRELTGGLTEAFF
>TRBJ2-7|TRBV2
CASKFSGGSYEQYF
>TRBJ2-3|TRBV11-2
CASSSQGLAGTDTQYF
>TRBJ1-2|TRBV28
CASSSHSGTGVYYTF
>TRBJ2-4|TRBV4-2
CASSQGSSGGENIQYF
>TRBJ2-7|TRBV7-2
CASSPLDGSSYEQYF
>.|TRBV13
CASSSRQGETQYF